This T cell receptor (beta chain) was found in a study of blood T cell repertoires in COVID-19. Sequencing was performed with immunoSEQ multiplex PCR; in TCRdb, only in-frame clones are kept and a portion is missing. The sample lists about 160,000 clones, 65% to 90% seen once, with around 7% in the top ten. Germline CDR1 is SGHKS and CDR2 is YYEKEE (reference sequence). The CDR3 totals 12 residues. V shed 4 bases, J shed 14 bases, and the junction held 4 bases outside the gene matches. The sequenced sample consisted of peripheral blood. The chain has TRBV5-5 and TRBJ2-1; TRBD1 matches at 12 bases. This sequence originates from a woman aged 35 to 49 with COVID-19, enrolled during active disease. The CDR3 sequence: CASSLGTGGEFF. The CDR3 DNA follows: TGTGCCAGCAGCCTGGGGACAGGGGGCGAGTTCTTC.